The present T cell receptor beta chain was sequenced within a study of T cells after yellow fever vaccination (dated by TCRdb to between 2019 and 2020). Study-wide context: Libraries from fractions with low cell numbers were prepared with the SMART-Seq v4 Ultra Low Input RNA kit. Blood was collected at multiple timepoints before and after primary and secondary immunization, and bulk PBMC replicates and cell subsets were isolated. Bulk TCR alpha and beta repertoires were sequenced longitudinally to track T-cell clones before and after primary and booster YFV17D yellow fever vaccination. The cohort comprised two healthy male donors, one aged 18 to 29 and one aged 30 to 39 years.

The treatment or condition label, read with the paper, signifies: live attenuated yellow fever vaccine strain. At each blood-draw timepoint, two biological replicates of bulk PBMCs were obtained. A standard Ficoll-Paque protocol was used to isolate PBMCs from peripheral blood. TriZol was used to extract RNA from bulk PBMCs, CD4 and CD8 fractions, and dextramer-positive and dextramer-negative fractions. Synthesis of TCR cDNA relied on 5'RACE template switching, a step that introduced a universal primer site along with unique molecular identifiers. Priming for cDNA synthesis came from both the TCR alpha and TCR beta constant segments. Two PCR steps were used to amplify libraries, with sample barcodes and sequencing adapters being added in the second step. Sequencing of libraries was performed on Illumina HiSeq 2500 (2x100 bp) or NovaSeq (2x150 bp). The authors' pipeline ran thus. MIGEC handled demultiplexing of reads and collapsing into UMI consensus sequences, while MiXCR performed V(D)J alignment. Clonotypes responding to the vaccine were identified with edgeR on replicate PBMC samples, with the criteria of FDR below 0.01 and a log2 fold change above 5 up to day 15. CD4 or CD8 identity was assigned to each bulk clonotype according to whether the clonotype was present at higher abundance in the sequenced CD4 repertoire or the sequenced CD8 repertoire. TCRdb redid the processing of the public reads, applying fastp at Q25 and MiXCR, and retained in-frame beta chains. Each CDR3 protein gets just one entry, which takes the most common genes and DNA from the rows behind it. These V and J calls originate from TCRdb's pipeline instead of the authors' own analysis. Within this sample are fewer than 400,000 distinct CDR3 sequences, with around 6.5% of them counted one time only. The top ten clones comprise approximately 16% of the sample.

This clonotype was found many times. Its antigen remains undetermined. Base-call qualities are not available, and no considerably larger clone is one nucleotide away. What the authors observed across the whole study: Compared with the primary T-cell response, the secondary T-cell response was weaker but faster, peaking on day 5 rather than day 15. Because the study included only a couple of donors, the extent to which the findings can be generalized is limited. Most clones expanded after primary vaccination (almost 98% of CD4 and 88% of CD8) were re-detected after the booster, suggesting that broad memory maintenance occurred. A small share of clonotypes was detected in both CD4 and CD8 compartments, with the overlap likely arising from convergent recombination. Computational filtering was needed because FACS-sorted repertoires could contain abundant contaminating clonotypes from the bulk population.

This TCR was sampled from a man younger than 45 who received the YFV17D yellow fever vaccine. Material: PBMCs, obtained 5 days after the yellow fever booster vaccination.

The bases read TGTGCCAGTAGCAACAGAGGGGGGGAGCTGTTTTTT. Its amino acids are CASSNRGGELFF. This sequence uses TRBV19 and TRBJ2-2; TRBD2 is a possible D gene, resting on 5 matching bases. The CDR3 contains 12 residues, cysteine and phenylalanine counted. This entry keeps only the CDR3 DNA: 36 bases, framed from base 1. Relative to germline, V is 6 bases shorter and J is 8 bases shorter, with 10 bases between their ends. CDR1 and CDR2, per the germline V gene (reference sequence), are LNHDA and SQIVND.